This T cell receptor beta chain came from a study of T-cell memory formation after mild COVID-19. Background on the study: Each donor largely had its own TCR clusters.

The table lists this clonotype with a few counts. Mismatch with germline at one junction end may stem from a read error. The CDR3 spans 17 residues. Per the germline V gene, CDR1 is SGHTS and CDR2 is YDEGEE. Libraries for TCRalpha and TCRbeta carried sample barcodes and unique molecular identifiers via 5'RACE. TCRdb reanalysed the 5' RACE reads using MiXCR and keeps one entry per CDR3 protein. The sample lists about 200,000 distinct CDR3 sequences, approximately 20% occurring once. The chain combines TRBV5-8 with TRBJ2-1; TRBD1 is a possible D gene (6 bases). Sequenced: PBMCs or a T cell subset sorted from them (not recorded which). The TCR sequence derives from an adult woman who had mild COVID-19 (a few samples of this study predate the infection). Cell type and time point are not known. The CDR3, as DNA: TGCGCCAGCAGCGCCTCCCTAGGGACAACAGCGGCGAGTGAGCAGTTCTTC. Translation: CASSASLGTTAASEQFF.